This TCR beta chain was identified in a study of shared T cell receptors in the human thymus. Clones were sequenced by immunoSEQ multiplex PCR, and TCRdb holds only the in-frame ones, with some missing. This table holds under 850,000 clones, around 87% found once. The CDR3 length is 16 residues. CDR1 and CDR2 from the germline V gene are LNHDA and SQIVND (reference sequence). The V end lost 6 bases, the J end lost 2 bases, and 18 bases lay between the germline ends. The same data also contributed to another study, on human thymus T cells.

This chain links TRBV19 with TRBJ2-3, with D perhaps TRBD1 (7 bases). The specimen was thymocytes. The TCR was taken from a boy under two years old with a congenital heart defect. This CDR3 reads CASSPGRGVSTDTQYF. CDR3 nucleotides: TGTGCCAGTAGCCCGGGCAGGGGGGTGTCCACAGATACGCAGTATTTT.